Listed below are T cell receptor beta chains from one sample, sequenced in a study of PD-L1 blockade in urothelial cancer. Method: immunoSEQ multiplex PCR; TCRdb's copy keeps in-frame clones and lacks some. The data hold under 900 clones, with approximately 40% observed a single time. This material consisted of tumor tissue, taken before atezolizumab (anti-PD-L1) treatment. Receptor source: a woman older than 75 with urothelial cancer. The CDR3 runs from the conserved cysteine through the conserved F or W. Each record gives: V gene, clone size, D gene, J gene, CDR3 protein, CDR3 DNA. A D gene is named only where the DNA matches it firmly. A clone size is listed for some rows: how often the clone was seen (once, few, many), or a class if it is expanded.

V gene: TRBV11-3
clone size: NA
D gene: TRBD2
J gene: TRBJ2-1
CDR3 protein: CASSLYGSGGSYNEQFF
CDR3 DNA: TGTGCCAGCAGCTTATACGGTAGCGGGGGCTCCTACAATGAGCAGTTCTTC

V gene: TRBV19
clone size: NA
D gene: NA
J gene: TRBJ2-7
CDR3 protein: CASRRDWSGEQYF
CDR3 DNA: TGTGCCAGTCGTAGGGACTGGTCAGGAGAGCAGTACTTC

V gene: TRBV15
clone size: NA
D gene: NA
J gene: TRBJ2-1
CDR3 protein: CATRPLDPGSYNEQFF
CDR3 DNA: TGTGCCACCAGACCTTTGGACCCTGGCTCCTACAATGAGCAGTTCTTC

V gene: TRBV19
clone size: NA
D gene: NA
J gene: TRBJ1-5
CDR3 protein: CASSTVEYSNQPQHF
CDR3 DNA: TGTGCCAGTAGTACCGTAGAATATAGCAATCAGCCCCAGCATTTT

V gene: TRBV5-1
clone size: NA
D gene: TRBD1
J gene: TRBJ2-2
CDR3 protein: CASSSWDRRNTGELFF
CDR3 DNA: TGCGCCAGCAGCTCATGGGACAGGAGGAACACCGGGGAGCTGTTTTTT

V gene: TRBV28
clone size: few
D gene: NA
J gene: TRBJ1-1
CDR3 protein: CASSIKQTGNTEAFF
CDR3 DNA: TGTGCCAGCAGTATCAAACAGACAGGGAACACTGAAGCTTTCTTT

V gene: TRBV7-6
clone size: NA
D gene: NA
J gene: TRBJ2-3
CDR3 protein: CASIEQGTSTDTQYF
CDR3 DNA: TGTGCCAGCATTGAACAGGGGACTAGCACAGATACGCAGTATTTT

V gene: TRBV9
clone size: large
D gene: TRBD2
J gene: TRBJ2-4
CDR3 protein: CASSVSGGPEGIQYF
CDR3 DNA: TGTGCCAGCAGCGTATCGGGAGGGCCGGAGGGCATTCAGTACTTC

V gene: TRBV19
clone size: NA
D gene: NA
J gene: TRBJ1-5
CDR3 protein: CATRSQGLDSNQPQHF
CDR3 DNA: TGTGCCACCCGATCACAGGGTTTAGATAGCAATCAGCCCCAGCATTTT

V gene: TRBV6-8
clone size: large
D gene: TRBD2
J gene: TRBJ2-1
CDR3 protein: CASRGGTSGNYNEQFF
CDR3 DNA: TGTGCCAGCAGGGGCGGGACTAGCGGGAACTACAATGAGCAGTTCTTC

V gene: TRBV28
clone size: NA
D gene: NA
J gene: TRBJ2-3
CDR3 protein: CASSLDADTDTQYF
CDR3 DNA: TGTGCCAGCAGTTTAGACGCGGACACAGATACGCAGTATTTT

V gene: TRBV10-2
clone size: NA
D gene: NA
J gene: TRBJ2-3
CDR3 protein: CASSRDSQDTQYF
CDR3 DNA: TGCGCCAGCAGCCGGGACTCTCAAGATACGCAGTATTTT

V gene: TRBV29-1
clone size: NA
D gene: TRBD2
J gene: TRBJ2-1
CDR3 protein: CSVSGTSGYNEQFF
CDR3 DNA: TGCAGCGTTTCCGGGACTAGCGGCTACAATGAGCAGTTCTTC

V gene: TRBV19
clone size: NA
D gene: TRBD2
J gene: TRBJ2-5
CDR3 protein: CASSIGTRMETQYF
CDR3 DNA: TGTGCCAGTAGTATAGGGACTAGGATGGAGACCCAGTACTTC

V gene: TRBV6-1
clone size: few
D gene: NA
J gene: TRBJ1-5
CDR3 protein: CASSEAPASRVGNQPQHF
CDR3 DNA: TGTGCCAGCAGTGAAGCGCCGGCCTCCAGGGTCGGTAATCAGCCCCAGCATTTT

V gene: TRBV14
clone size: NA
D gene: NA
J gene: TRBJ2-7
CDR3 protein: CASSQVKSGEQYF
CDR3 DNA: TGTGCCAGCAGCCAAGTGAAAAGTGGAGAGCAGTACTTC

V gene: TRBV18
clone size: NA
D gene: TRBD1
J gene: TRBJ2-7
CDR3 protein: CASSSQGANGYEQYF
CDR3 DNA: TGTGCCAGCTCATCACAGGGGGCGAATGGCTACGAGCAGTACTTC

V gene: TRBV12-5
clone size: few
D gene: NA
J gene: TRBJ1-4
CDR3 protein: CASQGLYNEKLFF
CDR3 DNA: TGTGCCAGCCAGGGGTTGTATAATGAAAAACTGTTTTTT

V gene: TRBV28
clone size: NA
D gene: TRBD1
J gene: TRBJ2-2
CDR3 protein: CASSPDGQGFPRNGELFF
CDR3 DNA: TGTGCCAGCAGTCCGGACGGACAGGGGTTCCCCAGAAACGGGGAGCTGTTTTTT

V gene: TRBV11-1
clone size: NA
D gene: NA
J gene: TRBJ1-5
CDR3 protein: CASSLRGGNQPQHF
CDR3 DNA: TGTGCCAGCAGCTTGCGGGGGGGCAATCAGCCCCAGCATTTT

V gene: TRBV6-8
clone size: few
D gene: NA
J gene: TRBJ1-1
CDR3 protein: CAIAGALNTEAFF
CDR3 DNA: TGTGCCATCGCCGGGGCCCTGAACACTGAAGCTTTCTTT

V gene: TRBV4-1
clone size: few
D gene: NA
J gene: TRBJ2-3
CDR3 protein: CASKELSWADTQYF
CDR3 DNA: TGCGCCAGCAAGGAACTCTCCTGGGCAGATACGCAGTATTTT

V gene: TRBV19
clone size: NA
D gene: NA
J gene: TRBJ2-7
CDR3 protein: CASSIRQSPLREQYF
CDR3 DNA: TGTGCCAGTAGTATTCGGCAATCCCCCCTTCGGGAGCAGTACTTC

V gene: TRBV19
clone size: once
D gene: NA
J gene: TRBJ2-7
CDR3 protein: CASSISRAYLEPQYF
CDR3 DNA: TGTGCCAGTAGTATATCCCGCGCGTACCTCGAACCTCAGTACTTC

V gene: TRBV5-1
clone size: NA
D gene: TRBD1
J gene: TRBJ1-4
CDR3 protein: CASSGGQGGEKLFF
CDR3 DNA: TGCGCCAGCAGCGGGGGACAGGGAGGTGAAAAACTGTTTTTT

V gene: TRBV10-2
clone size: NA
D gene: NA
J gene: TRBJ1-5
CDR3 protein: CASSESAGAYQPQHF
CDR3 DNA: TGCGCCAGCAGTGAGTCGGCAGGGGCGTATCAGCCCCAGCATTTT

V gene: TRBV11-3
clone size: NA
D gene: NA
J gene: TRBJ1-5
CDR3 protein: CASSERLGGQPQHF
CDR3 DNA: TGTGCCAGCAGCGAAAGGCTGGGAGGGCAGCCCCAGCATTTT

V gene: TRBV28
clone size: NA
D gene: NA
J gene: TRBJ1-3
CDR3 protein: CASSLYTSSGNTIYF
CDR3 DNA: TGTGCCAGCAGTCTATACACCAGCTCTGGAAACACCATATATTTT

V gene: TRBV6-8
clone size: few
D gene: NA
J gene: TRBJ2-7
CDR3 protein: CASSDVGRAYEQYF
CDR3 DNA: TGTGCCAGCAGTGACGTAGGGCGGGCCTACGAGCAGTACTTC

V gene: TRBV6-8
clone size: few
D gene: NA
J gene: TRBJ1-3
CDR3 protein: CASSYSTPPEPPGDTIYF
CDR3 DNA: TGTGCCAGCAGTTACTCGACCCCGCCAGAACCACCCGGTGACACCATATATTTT

V gene: TRBV11-1
clone size: NA
D gene: TRBD1
J gene: TRBJ2-1
CDR3 protein: CASSQGLRQGAYNEQFF
CDR3 DNA: TGTGCCAGCAGCCAAGGGTTGAGGCAGGGGGCCTACAATGAGCAGTTCTTC

V gene: TRBV6-7
clone size: NA
D gene: TRBD1
J gene: TRBJ1-5
CDR3 protein: CASSDRAGQPQHF
CDR3 DNA: TGTGCCAGCAGTGACAGGGCGGGGCAGCCCCAGCATTTT

V gene: TRBV14
clone size: NA
D gene: NA
J gene: TRBJ1-3
CDR3 protein: CASSQDLHRGNTIYF
CDR3 DNA: TGTGCCAGCAGCCAAGATTTACACCGTGGAAACACCATATATTTT

V gene: TRBV10-3
clone size: NA
D gene: TRBD1
J gene: TRBJ1-5
CDR3 protein: CASDRGNQPQHF
CDR3 DNA: TGTGCCAGCGACAGGGGCAATCAGCCCCAGCATTTT

V gene: TRBV28
clone size: NA
D gene: TRBD1
J gene: TRBJ2-1
CDR3 protein: CASSLTRTGGNNEQFF
CDR3 DNA: TGTGCCAGCAGTTTAACCAGGACAGGGGGAAACAATGAGCAGTTCTTC

V gene: TRBV11-3
clone size: NA
D gene: TRBD2
J gene: TRBJ2-1
CDR3 protein: CASITAGVIDEQFF
CDR3 DNA: TGTGCCAGCATCACAGCGGGAGTTATAGATGAGCAGTTCTTC

V gene: TRBV6-8
clone size: NA
D gene: NA
J gene: TRBJ1-4
CDR3 protein: CAIRRDGREKLFF
CDR3 DNA: TGTGCCATCCGCCGGGACGGGAGGGAAAAACTGTTTTTT

V gene: TRBV25-1
clone size: few
D gene: TRBD1
J gene: TRBJ1-1
CDR3 protein: CASSESQGQGAFF
CDR3 DNA: TGTGCCAGCAGTGAATCCCAGGGACAGGGAGCTTTCTTT

V gene: TRBV4-1
clone size: NA
D gene: TRBD2
J gene: TRBJ2-4
CDR3 protein: CASSQDRGGGAKNIQYF
CDR3 DNA: TGCGCCAGCAGCCAAGATCGGGGCGGGGGAGCCAAAAACATTCAGTACTTC